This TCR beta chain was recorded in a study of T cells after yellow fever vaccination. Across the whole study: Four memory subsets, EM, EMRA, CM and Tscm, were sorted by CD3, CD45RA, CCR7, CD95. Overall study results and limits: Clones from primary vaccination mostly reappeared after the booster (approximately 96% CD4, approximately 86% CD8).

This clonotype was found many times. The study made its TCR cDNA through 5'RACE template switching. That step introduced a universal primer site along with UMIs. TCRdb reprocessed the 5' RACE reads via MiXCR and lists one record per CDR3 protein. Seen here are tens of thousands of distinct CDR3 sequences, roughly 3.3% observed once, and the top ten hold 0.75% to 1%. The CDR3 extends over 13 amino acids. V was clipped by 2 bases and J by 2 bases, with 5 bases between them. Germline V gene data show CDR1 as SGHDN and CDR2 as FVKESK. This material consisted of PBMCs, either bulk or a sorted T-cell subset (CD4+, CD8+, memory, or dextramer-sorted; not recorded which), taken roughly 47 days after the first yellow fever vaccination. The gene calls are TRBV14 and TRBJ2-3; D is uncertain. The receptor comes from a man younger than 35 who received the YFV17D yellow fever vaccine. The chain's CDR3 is CASSQSTTDTQYF. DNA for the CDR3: TGTGCCAGCAGCCAAAGTACCACAGATACGCAGTATTTT. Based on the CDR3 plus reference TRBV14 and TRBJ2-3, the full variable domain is EAGVTQFPSHSVIEKGQTVTLRCDPISGHDNLYWYRRVMGKEIKFLLHFVKESKQDESGMPNNRFLAERTGGTYSTLKVQPAELEDSGVYFCASSQSTTDTQYFGPGTRLTVL.